Reported below is one T cell receptor beta chain. Its matching antigen is unknown. Researchers used 5'RACE with constant-segment primers to make TCR alpha and TCR beta cDNA libraries that carry sample barcodes and UMIs. TCRdb re-called the 5' RACE reads with MiXCR, one entry per CDR3 protein. The table has around 440,000 distinct CDR3 sequences, 15% to 20% seen once. CDR3 length equals 15 residues. Germline values: CDR1 LGHNA, CDR2 YSLEER. Trimming took 0 bases from V and 1 from J, leaving 9 bases between them. These data are taken from a study of T-cell memory formation after mild COVID-19. Study findings and constraints: Largely, contracting CD4+ clones fell within CM and EM, and contracting CD8+ clones within EMRA.

Sequenced sample: PBMCs or a T cell subset sorted from them (not recorded which). This clonotype was obtained from an adult woman who had mild COVID-19 (a few samples of this study predate the infection). Cell type and time point are not known. The genes are TRBV4-3 and TRBJ1-1, with D possibly matching TRBD1 (5 bases). The CDR3 sequence is CASSQDFGQNTEAFF. CDR3 sequence (DNA): TGCGCCAGCAGCCAAGATTTCGGACAGAACACTGAAGCTTTCTTT.